Listed below are T cell receptor beta chains from one sample, sequenced in a study of patients and donors after allogeneic stem cell transplantation. TCRdb called the RT-PCR reads again in MiXCR, with one record for every CDR3 protein. The sample lists some 880,000 distinct CDR3 sequences, more than 15% occurring once. Sequencing was performed on blood, either unsorted or a sorted T cell fraction (not recorded which). The receptors originated from a human donor who was either an allogeneic HSCT recipient or a stem cell or donor lymphocyte infusion donor (not recorded which). It is not recorded whose cells these are; they may come from a transplant donor. Both conserved end residues are part of each CDR3. A D gene is named only where the DNA matches it firmly. Clone sizes are given selectively: once, few, many, or a class where the clone is expanded.

d_call,j_call,v_call,clone_size,cdr3_nt,cdr3_aa
TRBD1,TRBJ1-2,TRBV5-1,many,TGCGCCAGCAGCACGGAGGGGGCTAGCTATGGCTACACCTTC,CASSTEGASYGYTF
NA,TRBJ2-4,TRBV20-1,NA,TGCAGTGCTAGATCTCTGCGTGTAAGCAACCCCCTTAACGACATTCAGTACTTC,CSARSLRVSNPLNDIQYF
NA,TRBJ2-3,TRBV5-6,NA,TGTGCCAGCAGCTTGGAGACAAGCGCAGCAGATACGCAGTATTTT,CASSLETSAADTQYF
NA,TRBJ1-5,TRBV12-3/TRBV12-4,few,TGTGCCAGCAGTTTACTTGAAGGGCTCGGGGATCAGCCCCAGCATTTT,CASSLLEGLGDQPQHF
NA,TRBJ2-2,TRBV15,few,TGTGCCACCAGCAGAGAGATTTTTTACACCGGGGAGCTGTTTTTT,CATSREIFYTGELFF
NA,TRBJ2-3,TRBV25-1,NA,TGTGCCAGCAGTGAATGGGGCGGTAGCGGCACAGATACGCAGTATTTT,CASSEWGGSGTDTQYF
NA,TRBJ1-1,TRBV29-1,few,TGCAGCCCCGGTGGGGGGGAAAGGACTGAAGCTTTCTTT,CSPGGGERTEAFF
NA,TRBJ1-4,TRBV5-1,few,TGCGCCAGCAAGGAGGCCATGAATGAAAAACTGTTTTTT,CASKEAMNEKLFF
NA,TRBJ2-2,TRBV30,few,TGTGCCTCCGCCCCCCGACCCACCGGGGAGCTGTTTTTT,CASAPRPTGELFF
TRBD2,TRBJ2-5,TRBV7-2,once,TGTGCCAGCAGCCACCGACTAGCGGGAGTGGAGACCCAGTACTTC,CASSHRLAGVETQYF
TRBD2,TRBJ2-7,TRBV20-1,NA,TGCAGTGCTAGAGGTCAGGGGACTAGCGGATACTACGAGCAGTACTTC,CSARGQGTSGYYEQYF
NA,TRBJ2-3,TRBV9,NA,TGTGCCAGCAGCGTACAGGGAGATACGCAGTATTTT,CASSVQGDTQYF
NA,TRBJ2-7,TRBV29-1,few,TGCAGCGTTCGTGGGAGCTCCTACGAGCAGTACTTC,CSVRGSSYEQYF
NA,TRBJ1-2,TRBV29-1,many,TGCAGCGTTCAACCTAGGGAGGGTGGCTACACCTTC,CSVQPREGGYTF
NA,TRBJ1-1,TRBV5-1,NA,TGCGCCAGCAGCGTAGGGACACTTGAAGCTTTCTTT,CASSVGTLEAFF
NA,TRBJ1-1,TRBV15,NA,TGTGCCACCAGCAGAGGCCGGGACCCGACAACTGAAGCTTTCTTT,CATSRGRDPTTEAFF
NA,TRBJ1-4,TRBV7-2,few,TGTGCCAGCAGCTACCTCGGGGACCTCAGGGAAAAACTGTTTTTT,CASSYLGDLREKLFF
NA,TRBJ1-6,TRBV7-2,NA,TGTGCCAGCAGCTTAGCAGGGGGAGTCAGTTCACCCCTCCACTTT,CASSLAGGVSSPLHF
NA,TRBJ1-5,TRBV24-1,NA,TGTGCCACCAGTGATCTCGACGAGTATAGCAATCAGCCCCAGCATTTT,CATSDLDEYSNQPQHF
NA,TRBJ1-1,TRBV20-1,NA,TGCAGTGCTGTGAAGAACACTGAAGCTTTCTTT,CSAVKNTEAFF
NA,TRBJ1-6,TRBV30,few,TGTGCCTGGAGTAAAACAGAGGGTAATTCACCCCTCCACTTT,CAWSKTEGNSPLHF
TRBD2,TRBJ2-7,TRBV2,NA,TGTGCCAGCAGTCAGACTAGCGCGGACCTCTACGAGCAGTACTTC,CASSQTSADLYEQYF
NA,TRBJ1-1,TRBV5-1,NA,TGCGCCAGCAGCTTGGGACAGTACCTCACTGAAGCTTTCTTT,CASSLGQYLTEAFF
TRBD1,TRBJ2-3,TRBV6-1,NA,TGTGCCAGCAGGAGGGGGACAGGGGCAGGGGATACGCAGTATTTT,CASRRGTGAGDTQYF
TRBD1,TRBJ2-5,TRBV7-9,NA,TGTGCCAGCAGCTCGACAGGGCGGAAAGAGACCCAGTACTTC,CASSSTGRKETQYF
NA,TRBJ1-1,TRBV3-1,few,TGTGCCAGCAGCCAAGTGGAGGGGATGAACACTGAAGCTTTCTTT,CASSQVEGMNTEAFF
NA,TRBJ2-3,TRBV20-1,NA,TGCAGTGCTAAGGCCCGGGGGGCCAGCACAGATACGCAGTATTTT,CSAKARGASTDTQYF
NA,TRBJ2-2,TRBV29-1,few,TGCAGCGTTGAATGGGCTGGCACCGGGGAGCTGTTTTTT,CSVEWAGTGELFF
NA,TRBJ2-1,TRBV7-8,NA,TGTGCCAGCAGCCCCCGGAGGCGGGACTACAATGAGCAGTTCTTC,CASSPRRRDYNEQFF
TRBD1,TRBJ1-6,TRBV9,few,TGTGCCAGCAGCTCGAGGGACAGAAGGGAGTCACCCCTCCACTTT,CASSSRDRRESPLHF
NA,TRBJ1-1,TRBV29-1,few,TGCAGCGTTTCGGGGTCCGCCCTAGCGGAAGCTTTCTTT,CSVSGSALAEAFF
TRBD1,TRBJ2-1,TRBV11-2,once,TGTGCCAGCAGCTTATCACAGGGGGCCTTCAATGAGCAGTTCTTC,CASSLSQGAFNEQFF
TRBD1,TRBJ2-3,TRBV6-4,NA,TGTGCCAGCAGTGACCAGGGACAGGGGTTCCCAGATACGCAGTATTTT,CASSDQGQGFPDTQYF
TRBD1,TRBJ2-7,TRBV30,few,TGTGCCTGGAGTGGGGGGACAGGGAGGAACGAGCAGTACTTC,CAWSGGTGRNEQYF
NA,TRBJ2-1,TRBV11-1,NA,TGTGCCAGCAGCGATGACAGAAACAATGAGCAGTTCTTC,CASSDDRNNEQFF
NA,TRBJ1-2,TRBV30,NA,TGTGCCTGGGAGGAAGGGGCAGCCCGAGGCTACGGCTACACCTTC,CAWEEGAARGYGYTF